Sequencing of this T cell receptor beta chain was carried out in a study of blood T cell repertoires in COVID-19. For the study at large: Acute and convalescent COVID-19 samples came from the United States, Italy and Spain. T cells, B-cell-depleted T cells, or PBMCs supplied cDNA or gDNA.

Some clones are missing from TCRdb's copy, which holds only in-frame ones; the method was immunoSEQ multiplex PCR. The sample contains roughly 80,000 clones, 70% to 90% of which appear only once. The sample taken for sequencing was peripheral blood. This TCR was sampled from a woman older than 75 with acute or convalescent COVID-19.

This chain's CDR3 is CSVEDHGVNYGYTF. The CDR3 nucleotides are TGCAGCGTTGAAGATCACGGGGTTAACTATGGCTACACCTTC. The chain employs TRBV29-1 and TRBJ1-2; D gene ambiguous. V was cut by 0 bases and J by 1 base, with 9 bases left in between. Germline CDR1 and CDR2: SQVTM and ANQGSEA. The CDR3 spans 14 residues.